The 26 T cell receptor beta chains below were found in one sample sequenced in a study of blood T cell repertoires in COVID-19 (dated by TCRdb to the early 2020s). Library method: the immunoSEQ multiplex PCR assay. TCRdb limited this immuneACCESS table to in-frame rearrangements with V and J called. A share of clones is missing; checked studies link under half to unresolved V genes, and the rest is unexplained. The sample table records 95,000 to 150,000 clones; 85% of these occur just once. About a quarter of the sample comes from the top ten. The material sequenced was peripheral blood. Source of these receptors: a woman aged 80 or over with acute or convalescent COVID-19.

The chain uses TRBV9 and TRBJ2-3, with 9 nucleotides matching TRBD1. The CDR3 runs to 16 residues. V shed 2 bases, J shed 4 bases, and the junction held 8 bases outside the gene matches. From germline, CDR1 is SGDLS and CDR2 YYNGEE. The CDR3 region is CASSVDPGQGPDTQYF. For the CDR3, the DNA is TGTGCCAGCAGCGTTGATCCGGGACAGGGTCCAGATACGCAGTATTTT.

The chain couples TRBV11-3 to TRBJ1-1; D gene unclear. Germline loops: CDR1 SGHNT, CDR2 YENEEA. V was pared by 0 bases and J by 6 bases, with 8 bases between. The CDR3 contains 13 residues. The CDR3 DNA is TGTGCCAGCAGCTTAGAAGGGAGGGCTGAAGCTTTCTTT. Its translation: CASSLEGRAEAFF.

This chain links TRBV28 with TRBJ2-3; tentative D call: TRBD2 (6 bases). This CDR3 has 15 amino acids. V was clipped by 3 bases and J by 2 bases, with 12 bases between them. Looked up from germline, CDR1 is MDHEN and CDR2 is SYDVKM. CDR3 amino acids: CASSLGGLHTDTQYF. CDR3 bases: TGTGCCAGCAGTTTGGGGGGACTGCACACAGATACGCAGTATTTT.

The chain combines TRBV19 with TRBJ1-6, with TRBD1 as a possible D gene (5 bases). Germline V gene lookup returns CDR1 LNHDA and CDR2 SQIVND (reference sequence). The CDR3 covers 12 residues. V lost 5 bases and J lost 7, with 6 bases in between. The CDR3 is CASSDSNSPLHF. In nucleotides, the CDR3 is TGTGCCAGTAGTGACAGCAATTCACCCCTCCACTTT.

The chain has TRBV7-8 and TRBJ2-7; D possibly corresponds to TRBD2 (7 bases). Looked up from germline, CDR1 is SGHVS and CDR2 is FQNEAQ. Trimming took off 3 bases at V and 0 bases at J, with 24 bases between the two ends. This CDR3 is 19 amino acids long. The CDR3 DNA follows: TGTGCCAGCAGCTTGGGAGGTTGGTCGGGGGGCCCGAGCTCCTACGAGCAGTACGTC. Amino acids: CASSLGGWSGGPSSYEQYV.

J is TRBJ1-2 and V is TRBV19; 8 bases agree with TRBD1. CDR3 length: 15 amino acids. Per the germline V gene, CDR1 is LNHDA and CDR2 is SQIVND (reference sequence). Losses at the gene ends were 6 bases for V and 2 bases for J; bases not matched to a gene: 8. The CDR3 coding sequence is TGTGCCAGTAGCCTGATGCGACAGGGGAACTATGGCTACACCTTC. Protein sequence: CASSLMRQGNYGYTF.

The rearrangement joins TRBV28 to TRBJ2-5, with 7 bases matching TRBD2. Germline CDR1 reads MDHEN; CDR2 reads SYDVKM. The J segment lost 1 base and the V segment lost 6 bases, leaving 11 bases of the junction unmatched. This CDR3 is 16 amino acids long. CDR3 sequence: CASREIQRGFQETQYF. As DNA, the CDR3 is TGTGCCAGCAGGGAAATCCAGCGGGGATTCCAAGAGACCCAGTACTTC.

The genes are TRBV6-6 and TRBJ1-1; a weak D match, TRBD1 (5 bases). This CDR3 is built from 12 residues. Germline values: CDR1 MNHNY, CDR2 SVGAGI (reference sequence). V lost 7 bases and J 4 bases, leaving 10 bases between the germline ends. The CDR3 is CASMGLGTEAFF. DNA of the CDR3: TGTGCCAGCATGGGACTGGGCACTGAAGCTTTCTTT.

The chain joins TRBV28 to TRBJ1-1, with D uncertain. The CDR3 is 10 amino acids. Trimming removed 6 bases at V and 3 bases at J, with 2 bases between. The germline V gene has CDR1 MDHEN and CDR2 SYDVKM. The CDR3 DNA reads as TGTGCCAGCAGCTACACTGAAGCTTTCTTT. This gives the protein CASSYTEAFF.

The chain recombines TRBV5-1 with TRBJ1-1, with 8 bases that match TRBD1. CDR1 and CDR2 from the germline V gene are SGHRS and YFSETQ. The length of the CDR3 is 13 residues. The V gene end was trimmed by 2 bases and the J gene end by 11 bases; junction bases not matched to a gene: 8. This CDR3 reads CASSFSQGAAAFF. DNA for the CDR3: TGCGCCAGCAGCTTCAGCCAGGGGGCTGCCGCTTTCTTT.

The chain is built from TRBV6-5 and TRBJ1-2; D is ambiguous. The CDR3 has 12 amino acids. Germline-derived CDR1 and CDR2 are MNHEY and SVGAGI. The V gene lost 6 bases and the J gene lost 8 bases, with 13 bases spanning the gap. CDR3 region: CASRFRGGGYTF. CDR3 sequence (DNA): TGTGCCAGCAGATTCAGAGGAGGAGGCTACACCTTC.

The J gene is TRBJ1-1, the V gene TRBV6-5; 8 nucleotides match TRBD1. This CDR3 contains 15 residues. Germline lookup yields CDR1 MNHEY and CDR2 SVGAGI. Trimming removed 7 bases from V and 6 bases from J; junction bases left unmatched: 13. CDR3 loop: CASTLTQGAVAEAFF. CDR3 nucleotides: TGTGCCAGCACCCTTACGCAGGGGGCGGTCGCTGAAGCTTTCTTT.

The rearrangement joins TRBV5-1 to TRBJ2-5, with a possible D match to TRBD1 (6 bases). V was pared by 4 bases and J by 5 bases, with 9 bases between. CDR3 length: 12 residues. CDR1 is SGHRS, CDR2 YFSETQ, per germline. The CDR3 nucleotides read TGCGCCAGCAGCCTGGGGGCGGAGACCCAGTACTTC. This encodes CASSLGAETQYF.

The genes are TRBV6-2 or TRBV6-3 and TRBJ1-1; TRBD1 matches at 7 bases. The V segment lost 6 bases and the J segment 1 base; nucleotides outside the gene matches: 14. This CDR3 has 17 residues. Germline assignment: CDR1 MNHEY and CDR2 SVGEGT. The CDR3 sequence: CASSRGQRFIGNTEAFF. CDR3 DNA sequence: TGTGCCAGCAGCAGGGGACAGCGTTTCATCGGGAACACTGAAGCTTTCTTT.

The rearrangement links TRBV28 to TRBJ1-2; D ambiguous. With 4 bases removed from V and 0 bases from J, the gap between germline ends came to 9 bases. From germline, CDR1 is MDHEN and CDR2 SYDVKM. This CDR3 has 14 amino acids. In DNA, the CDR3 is TGTGCCAGCAGTTCACAGAGTCCTAACTATGGCTACACCTTC. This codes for CASSSQSPNYGYTF.

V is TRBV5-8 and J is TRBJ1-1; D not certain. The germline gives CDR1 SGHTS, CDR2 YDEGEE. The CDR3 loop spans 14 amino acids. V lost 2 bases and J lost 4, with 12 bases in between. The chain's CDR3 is CASSFTPRGTEAFF. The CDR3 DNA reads TGTGCCAGCAGCTTCACCCCTCGGGGCACTGAAGCTTTCTTT.

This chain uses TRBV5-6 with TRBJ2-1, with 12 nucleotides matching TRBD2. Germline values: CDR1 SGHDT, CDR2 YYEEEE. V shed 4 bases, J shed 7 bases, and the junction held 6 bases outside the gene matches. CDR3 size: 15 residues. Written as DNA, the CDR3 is TGTGCCAGCAGCACTACTAGCGGGGGGTGGAATGAGCAGTTCTTC. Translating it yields CASSTTSGGWNEQFF.

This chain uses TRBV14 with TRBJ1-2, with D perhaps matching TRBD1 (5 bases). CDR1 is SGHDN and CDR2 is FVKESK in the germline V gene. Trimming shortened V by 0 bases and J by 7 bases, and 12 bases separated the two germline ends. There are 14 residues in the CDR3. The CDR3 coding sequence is TGTGCCAGCAGCCAAGATAGGTCAAGGGGTGGCTACACCTTC. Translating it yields CASSQDRSRGGYTF.

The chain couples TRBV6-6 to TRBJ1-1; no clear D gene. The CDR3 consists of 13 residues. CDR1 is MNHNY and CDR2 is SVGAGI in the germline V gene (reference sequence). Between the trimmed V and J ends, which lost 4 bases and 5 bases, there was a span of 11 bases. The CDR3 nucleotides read TGTGCCAGCAGTTTATCGACCGGGACTGAAGCTTTCTTT. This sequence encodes CASSLSTGTEAFF.

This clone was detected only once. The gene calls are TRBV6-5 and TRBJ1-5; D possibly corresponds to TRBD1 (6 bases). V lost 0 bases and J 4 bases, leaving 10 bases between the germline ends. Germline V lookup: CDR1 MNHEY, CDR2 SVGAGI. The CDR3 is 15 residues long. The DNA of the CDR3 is TGTGCCAGCAGTTACTCCGGACAGCTTAATCAGCCCCAGCATTTT. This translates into CASSYSGQLNQPQHF.

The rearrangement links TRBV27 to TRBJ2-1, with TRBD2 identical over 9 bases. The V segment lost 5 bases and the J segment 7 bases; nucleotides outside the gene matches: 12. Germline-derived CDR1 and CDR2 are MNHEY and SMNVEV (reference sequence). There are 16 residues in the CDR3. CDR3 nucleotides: TGTGCCAGCAGTCGTGAGGGACTAGCCCCCACAAATGAGCAGTTCTTC. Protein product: CASSREGLAPTNEQFF.

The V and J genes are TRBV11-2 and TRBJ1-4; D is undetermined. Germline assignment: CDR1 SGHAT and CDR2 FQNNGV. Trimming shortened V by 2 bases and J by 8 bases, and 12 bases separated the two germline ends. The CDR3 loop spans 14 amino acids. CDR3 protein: CASSLRGVGEKLFF. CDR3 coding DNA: TGTGCCAGCAGCTTACGGGGTGTCGGCGAAAAACTGTTTTTT.

This CDR3 is CASSIKTGGFETQYF. In DNA, the CDR3 is TGTGCCAGCAGCATAAAGACAGGGGGTTTCGAGACCCAGTACTTC. V and J are TRBV2 and TRBJ2-5, with 9 bases aligning to TRBD1. V lost 6 bases and J lost 5; bases outside the gene matches: 10. This CDR3 spans 15 amino acids. Germline CDR1 reads SNHLY; CDR2 reads FYNNEI.

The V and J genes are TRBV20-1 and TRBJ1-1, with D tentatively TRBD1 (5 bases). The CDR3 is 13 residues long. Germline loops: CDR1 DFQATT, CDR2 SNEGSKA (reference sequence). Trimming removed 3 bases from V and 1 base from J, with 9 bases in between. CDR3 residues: CSASDRQNTEAFF. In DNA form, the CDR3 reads TGCAGTGCTAGTGACAGACAGAACACTGAAGCTTTCTTT.

The CDR3, as DNA: TGTGCCAGCAGTGAATGGACAGCTATTATTGAAGCTTTCTTT. Protein sequence: CASSEWTAIIEAFF. V and J are TRBV6-1 and TRBJ1-1, with D tentatively TRBD1 (6 bases). The CDR3 contains 14 residues. V lost 2 bases, J lost 7 bases, and 14 bases lay in between. The V gene's germline CDR1 is MNHNS and CDR2 SASEGT.

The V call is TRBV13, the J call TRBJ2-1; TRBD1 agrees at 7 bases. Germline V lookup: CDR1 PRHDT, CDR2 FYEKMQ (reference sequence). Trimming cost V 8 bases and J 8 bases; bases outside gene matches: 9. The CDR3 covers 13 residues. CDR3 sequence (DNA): TGTGCCAGCCGTCACAGGGGTAGCGATGAGCAGTTCTTC. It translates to CASRHRGSDEQFF.